A selection of T cell receptor beta chains follows, all from one sample in a study of blood T cell repertoires in COVID-19. Here immunoSEQ multiplex PCR was the method, and the copy in TCRdb shows in-frame clones only, minus some. The top ten clones hold about 0.56% of a sample with around 80,000 clones, roughly 90% of them seen once. The sample consisted of peripheral blood. These receptors were collected from a man in his 60s with acute or convalescent COVID-19. Both conserved end residues are part of each CDR3. D genes are given only for firm matches. Clone size is not always given. Where it is, it says once, few, many or a class for expanded clones.

v_gene: TRBV7-9
d_gene: -
abundance: -
j_gene: TRBJ1-1
CDR3nt: TGTGCCAGCAGCTTAGAAGCGGGGGTGAACACTGAAGCTTTCTTT
CDR3aa: CASSLEAGVNTEAFF

v_gene: TRBV5-6
d_gene: -
abundance: -
j_gene: TRBJ1-1
CDR3nt: TGTGCCAGCAGCTCGATAGGGGAACTGAACACTGAAGCTTTCTTT
CDR3aa: CASSSIGELNTEAFF

v_gene: TRBV5-8
d_gene: TRBD2
abundance: -
j_gene: TRBJ2-2
CDR3nt: TGTGCCAGCAGCTCCTTAGCGGGAACAGTCACCGGGGAGCTGTTTTTT
CDR3aa: CASSSLAGTVTGELFF

v_gene: TRBV5-8
d_gene: TRBD2
abundance: -
j_gene: TRBJ2-5
CDR3nt: TGTGCCAGCAGCTTAGTAGCGGGAGAGACCCAGTACTTC
CDR3aa: CASSLVAGETQYF

v_gene: TRBV6-5
d_gene: -
abundance: -
j_gene: TRBJ1-2
CDR3nt: TGTGCCAGCAGTCCCGGGGACTATGGCTACACCTTC
CDR3aa: CASSPGDYGYTF

v_gene: TRBV7-3
d_gene: -
abundance: -
j_gene: TRBJ2-2
CDR3nt: TGTGCCAGCAGCCCCAATGGGGCAGGCACCGGGGAGCTGTTTTTT
CDR3aa: CASSPNGAGTGELFF

v_gene: TRBV5-4
d_gene: -
abundance: -
j_gene: TRBJ1-2
CDR3nt: TGTGCCAGCAGCGTAGACGGACAGTCCTTAGAGGGCTACACCTTC
CDR3aa: CASSVDGQSLEGYTF

v_gene: TRBV5-1
d_gene: TRBD1
abundance: -
j_gene: TRBJ1-2
CDR3nt: TGCGCCAGCAGGACAGGGGGCGGGAACTATGGCTACACCTTC
CDR3aa: CASRTGGGNYGYTF

v_gene: TRBV5-1
d_gene: -
abundance: -
j_gene: TRBJ2-7
CDR3nt: TGCGCCAGCAGCGAGGCATCTACGAGGCAGTACTTC
CDR3aa: CASSEASTRQYF

v_gene: TRBV5-1
d_gene: -
abundance: -
j_gene: TRBJ1-3
CDR3nt: TGCGCCAGCAGCTTGGACAGTCCCTCTGGAAACACCATATATTTT
CDR3aa: CASSLDSPSGNTIYF

v_gene: TRBV10-1
d_gene: TRBD1
abundance: -
j_gene: TRBJ2-3
CDR3nt: TGCGCCAGCAGTGGACAGGGTATCCCAGATACGCAGTATTTT
CDR3aa: CASSGQGIPDTQYF

v_gene: TRBV15
d_gene: -
abundance: -
j_gene: TRBJ2-7
CDR3nt: TGTGCCACCAGCAGACAGGGTCTTCCCTACGAGCAGTACTTC
CDR3aa: CATSRQGLPYEQYF

v_gene: TRBV5-6
d_gene: -
abundance: -
j_gene: TRBJ2-1
CDR3nt: TGTGCCAGCAGCGATAGCGGTACTCTCCAAAACAATGAGCAGTTCTTC
CDR3aa: CASSDSGTLQNNEQFF

v_gene: TRBV19
d_gene: TRBD2
abundance: once
j_gene: TRBJ2-7
CDR3nt: TGTGCCAGTAGTCCAGGACTAGCGGGATACTCCTACGAGCAGTACTTC
CDR3aa: CASSPGLAGYSYEQYF

v_gene: TRBV3-1/TRBV3-2
d_gene: -
abundance: -
j_gene: TRBJ2-1
CDR3nt: TGTGCCAGCAGCCAAGATCCCGACAGAAACAATGAGCAGTTCTTC
CDR3aa: CASSQDPDRNNEQFF

v_gene: TRBV11-3
d_gene: -
abundance: -
j_gene: TRBJ1-3
CDR3nt: TGTGCCAGCAGCTCAGACGGGTCCTCTGGAAACACCATATATTTT
CDR3aa: CASSSDGSSGNTIYF

v_gene: TRBV6-6
d_gene: -
abundance: -
j_gene: TRBJ1-6
CDR3nt: TGTGCCAGCAGTGAGACAGGAGTAGGCAATTCACCCCTCCACTTT
CDR3aa: CASSETGVGNSPLHF

v_gene: TRBV11-2
d_gene: TRBD1
abundance: -
j_gene: TRBJ2-7
CDR3nt: TGTGCCAGCAGCTTAGTTACAGGGGGCCATAGCGAGCAGTACTTC
CDR3aa: CASSLVTGGHSEQYF

v_gene: TRBV6-5
d_gene: TRBD1
abundance: -
j_gene: TRBJ1-5
CDR3nt: TGTGCCAGCACCGGGGGGACAGGGGCAAATCAGCCCCAGCATTTT
CDR3aa: CASTGGTGANQPQHF

v_gene: TRBV19
d_gene: TRBD1
abundance: once
j_gene: TRBJ1-6
CDR3nt: TGTGCCAGTAGTTATGGGACAGGGAGTCTTTCACCCCTCCACTTT
CDR3aa: CASSYGTGSLSPLHF

v_gene: TRBV7-8
d_gene: TRBD1
abundance: once
j_gene: TRBJ1-2
CDR3nt: TGTGCCAGCAGCTTCGGGACAGGGGGCTATGGCTACACCTTC
CDR3aa: CASSFGTGGYGYTF

v_gene: TRBV7-9
d_gene: -
abundance: -
j_gene: TRBJ1-5
CDR3nt: TGTGCCAGCAGCCCGGGGGGGAATATCCAGCCCCAGCATTTT
CDR3aa: CASSPGGNIQPQHF

v_gene: TRBV6-5
d_gene: TRBD1
abundance: few
j_gene: TRBJ1-5
CDR3nt: TGTGCCAGCAGGACAGGGAATAGCAATCAGCCCCAGCATTTT
CDR3aa: CASRTGNSNQPQHF

v_gene: TRBV6-5
d_gene: -
abundance: once
j_gene: TRBJ1-3
CDR3nt: TGTGCCGTAGCCCGAGACAGCTATCCTGGAAACACCATATATTTT
CDR3aa: CAVARDSYPGNTIYF

v_gene: TRBV7-3
d_gene: TRBD1
abundance: -
j_gene: TRBJ1-6
CDR3nt: TGTGCCAGCAGCAGCGACTTAGGACAGGGCTATAATTCACCCCTCCACTTT
CDR3aa: CASSSDLGQGYNSPLHF

v_gene: TRBV28
d_gene: -
abundance: once
j_gene: TRBJ2-7
CDR3nt: TGTGCCAGCAGTCCTACAGGATTCTCCTACGAGCAGTACTTC
CDR3aa: CASSPTGFSYEQYF

v_gene: TRBV7-2
d_gene: TRBD1
abundance: -
j_gene: TRBJ1-5
CDR3nt: TGTGCCAGCAGCTTCGGGACAGGGTTTAGAGGCAATCAGCCCCAGCATTTT
CDR3aa: CASSFGTGFRGNQPQHF

v_gene: TRBV9
d_gene: -
abundance: -
j_gene: TRBJ1-6
CDR3nt: TGTGCCAGCAGCGTGGGACAATATAATTCACCCCTCCACTTT
CDR3aa: CASSVGQYNSPLHF

v_gene: TRBV9
d_gene: -
abundance: few
j_gene: TRBJ1-2
CDR3nt: TGTGCCAGCAGCGCGGAGACAGAACTCTATGGCTACACCTTC
CDR3aa: CASSAETELYGYTF

v_gene: TRBV3-1/TRBV3-2
d_gene: TRBD1
abundance: -
j_gene: TRBJ1-5
CDR3nt: TGTGCCAGCAGCCAAGACGGGACAGGGCCTCAGCCCCAGCATTTT
CDR3aa: CASSQDGTGPQPQHF

v_gene: TRBV18
d_gene: TRBD2
abundance: -
j_gene: TRBJ2-3
CDR3nt: TGTGCCAGCTCCCCTCGTCTGGGCGGGAGAGGGACAGATACGCAGTATTTT
CDR3aa: CASSPRLGGRGTDTQYF

v_gene: TRBV7-3
d_gene: -
abundance: -
j_gene: TRBJ2-7
CDR3nt: TGTGCCAGCAGCTCCGGGGACGAGCAGTACTTC
CDR3aa: CASSSGDEQYF

v_gene: TRBV14
d_gene: TRBD1
abundance: -
j_gene: TRBJ2-1
CDR3nt: TGTGCCAGCAGCCAAGGATCCTTGGGACAGGGAAGTTCTAATGAGCAGTTCTTC
CDR3aa: CASSQGSLGQGSSNEQFF

v_gene: TRBV7-3
d_gene: TRBD2
abundance: -
j_gene: TRBJ2-1
CDR3nt: TGTGCCAGCAGCACGGGACTATACAATGAGCAGTTCTTC
CDR3aa: CASSTGLYNEQFF

v_gene: TRBV5-1
d_gene: TRBD2
abundance: -
j_gene: TRBJ2-2
CDR3nt: TGCGCCAGCAGCAAGGGACTAGCGGGAGCAGGGACCGGGGAGCTGTTTTTT
CDR3aa: CASSKGLAGAGTGELFF

v_gene: TRBV13
d_gene: -
abundance: -
j_gene: TRBJ2-7
CDR3nt: TGTGCCAGCAGCGTTGTCAGCTACGAGCAGTACTTC
CDR3aa: CASSVVSYEQYF

v_gene: TRBV5-1
d_gene: TRBD2
abundance: -
j_gene: TRBJ2-1
CDR3nt: TGCGCCAGCAGCGACCCTAGCGGGGGGCACGGAGAGCAGTTCTTC
CDR3aa: CASSDPSGGHGEQFF

v_gene: TRBV3-1/TRBV3-2
d_gene: -
abundance: -
j_gene: TRBJ2-3
CDR3nt: TGTGCCAGCAGCCTCAGGAGCGGGAGCACAGATACGCAGTATTTT
CDR3aa: CASSLRSGSTDTQYF

v_gene: TRBV9
d_gene: TRBD1
abundance: -
j_gene: TRBJ2-1
CDR3nt: TGTGCCAGCAGCGTATGGGACAGCCCTAGCTCCTACAATGAGCAGTTCTTC
CDR3aa: CASSVWDSPSSYNEQFF

v_gene: TRBV6-6
d_gene: TRBD2
abundance: -
j_gene: TRBJ2-1
CDR3nt: TGTGCCAGCGCCTCCGGGACGGGGGGTGAGCAGTTCTTC
CDR3aa: CASASGTGGEQFF

v_gene: TRBV7-2
d_gene: -
abundance: -
j_gene: TRBJ1-4
CDR3nt: TGTGCCAGCAGCAGTCGTCCGGGTATAGAACTGTTTTTT
CDR3aa: CASSSRPGIELFF

v_gene: TRBV9
d_gene: TRBD1
abundance: -
j_gene: TRBJ1-2
CDR3nt: TGTGCCAGCAGCCAATTTCCGGGACAGTTGGGTGGCTACACCTTC
CDR3aa: CASSQFPGQLGGYTF

v_gene: TRBV30
d_gene: -
abundance: -
j_gene: TRBJ1-1
CDR3nt: TGTGCCTGCAGCCCTAATACAGGGAACACTGAAGCTTTCTTT
CDR3aa: CACSPNTGNTEAFF

v_gene: TRBV6-5
d_gene: -
abundance: -
j_gene: TRBJ2-7
CDR3nt: TGTGCCAGCATCGGTAAGGAGATCTACGAGCAGTACTTC
CDR3aa: CASIGKEIYEQYF

v_gene: TRBV18
d_gene: TRBD2
abundance: -
j_gene: TRBJ2-1
CDR3nt: TGTGCCAGCTCACGCGGACTAGCGGACGGGAATGAGCAGTTCTTC
CDR3aa: CASSRGLADGNEQFF

v_gene: TRBV5-1
d_gene: -
abundance: -
j_gene: TRBJ2-5
CDR3nt: TGCGCCAGCAGCTTGGGGCCAGGGGTCCAAGAGACCCAGTACTTC
CDR3aa: CASSLGPGVQETQYF